Shown below are 31 T cell receptor beta chains from a single sample sequenced in a study of blood T cell repertoires in COVID-19. Sequenced by immunoSEQ multiplex PCR; TCRdb stores in-frame clones only, minus some. The sample shows about 220,000 clones, 75% to 90% of them seen only once. Material: peripheral blood. These TCRs come from a human donor in a cohort sampled during active COVID-19.

CDR3 sequence reads: CASSQDPRSYNEQFF. Written as DNA, the CDR3 is TGTGCCAGCAGCCAAGATCCTAGGTCATACAATGAGCAGTTCTTC. The rearrangement uses TRBV14 and TRBJ2-1; no definite D call. Germline values: CDR1 SGHDN, CDR2 FVKESK. Between the trimmed V and J ends, which lost 0 bases and 4 bases, there was a span of 10 bases. This CDR3 spans 15 amino acids.

This clone was counted ten times or more. The chain combines TRBV6-5 with TRBJ1-5; D gene ambiguous. The CDR3 covers 14 residues. CDR1 is MNHEY, CDR2 SVGAGI, per germline. V lost 4 bases to trimming and J lost 0 bases, with 7 bases between them. The CDR3 nucleotides read TGTGCCAGCAGTTCGGGATATAGCAATCAGCCCCAGCATTTT. Its protein product is CASSSGYSNQPQHF.

The chain joins TRBV28 to TRBJ2-7; 15 bases are shared with TRBD2. The CDR3 runs 15 residues. Germline loops: CDR1 MDHEN, CDR2 SYDVKM. With 6 bases clipped from V and 6 bases from J, the junction kept 6 bases outside the gene matches. This CDR3 is CASRRTSGRAGEQYF. The CDR3 DNA follows: TGTGCCAGCAGGCGGACTAGCGGGAGGGCTGGCGAGCAGTACTTC. Full variable domain (missing parts from reference TRBV28 and TRBJ2-7): DVKVTQSSRYLVKRTGEKVFLECVQDMDHENMFWYRQDPGLGLRLIYFSYDVKMKEKGDIPEGYSVSREKKERFSLILESASTNQTSMYLCASRRTSGRAGEQYFGPGTRLTVT.

In its sample, this clone was seen once. This chain links TRBV6-2 or TRBV6-3 with TRBJ2-6, with a weak D call TRBD1 (5 bases). V dropped 2 bases and J dropped 2 bases, with 7 bases sitting between them. This CDR3 contains 15 residues. CDR1 and CDR2 from the germline V gene are MNHEY and SVGEGT. DNA for the CDR3: TGTGCCAGCAGTTACAAGGGGACTGGGGCCAACGTCCTGACTTTC. Protein: CASSYKGTGANVLTF.

The gene calls are TRBV3-1 (or the pseudogene TRBV3-2) and TRBJ2-7; the D gene is possibly TRBD2 (5 bases). This CDR3 has 15 amino acids. CDR1 and CDR2 from the germline V gene are LGHDT and YNNKEL (reference sequence). The V and J ends lost 4 bases and 6 bases respectively, with 19 bases between them. Written as DNA, the CDR3 is TGTGCCAGCAGCCTCCGGACTGGAGCCCTTCTCGAGCAGTACTTC. Residues: CASSLRTGALLEQYF.

This chain joins TRBV27 and TRBJ2-7, with D hard to call. Germline V CDR1 and CDR2: MNHEY, SMNVEV (reference sequence). The ends were cut back, 8 bases at V and 4 bases at J, with 12 bases in the middle. The CDR3 contains 12 residues. The CDR3 nucleotides are TGTGCCAGCGGTCTAGACCATTACGAGCAGTACTTC. Amino acids: CASGLDHYEQYF.

The genes are TRBV4-2 and TRBJ2-7; 10 bases are a match to TRBD2. The junction had 8 bases not matched to a gene; V was cut back by 2 bases and J by 4 bases. The CDR3 is made up of 16 amino acids. The germline V gene has CDR1 LGHNA and CDR2 YNFKEQ. The chain's CDR3 is CASSQTSGTRGYEQYF. In nucleotides, the CDR3 is TGTGCCAGCAGCCAAACTAGCGGGACCCGCGGGTACGAGCAGTACTTC.

The chain carries TRBV5-1 and TRBJ2-1, with TRBD2 identical over 16 bases. Germline V gene lookup returns CDR1 SGHRS and CDR2 YFSETQ. The CDR3 runs 18 residues. The J segment lost 7 bases and the V segment lost 3 bases, leaving 10 bases of the junction unmatched. The CDR3: CASSSGLAGGPGTNEQFF. Written as DNA, the CDR3 is TGCGCCAGCAGCTCGGGACTAGCGGGAGGGCCCGGTACTAATGAGCAGTTCTTC.

This clone was detected once. J is TRBJ2-5 and V is TRBV29-1, with 7 positions matching TRBD2. There are 16 residues in the CDR3. With 6 bases clipped from V and 5 bases from J, the junction kept 18 bases outside the gene matches. CDR1 and CDR2 (germline): SQVTM, ANQGSEA. In nucleotides, the CDR3 is TGCAGCGTCCTCTTTTTGACCGCGGGAGTCATGGAGACCCAGTACTTC. Amino acids: CSVLFLTAGVMETQYF.

This clone has only one observation. The chain has TRBV9 and TRBJ2-7; 8 positions match TRBD2. Trimming at V came to 4 bases and at J to 4 bases, leaving 13 bases not matched to a gene. Looked up from germline, CDR1 is SGDLS and CDR2 is YYNGEE. The CDR3 runs 16 residues. CDR3 in DNA: TGTGCCAGCAGCCTGGCCGGGACTAGTGGGATTTACGAGCAGTACTTC. The encoded protein is CASSLAGTSGIYEQYF.

V usage is TRBV7-2 and J usage is TRBJ2-3, with 8 positions matching TRBD2. CDR1 is SGHTA, CDR2 FQGNSA, per germline. The CDR3 has 17 amino acids. The J segment lost 4 bases and the V segment lost 6 bases, leaving 15 bases of the junction unmatched. The CDR3 region has the DNA TGTGCCAGCAGAAAAAGGGTAAGCGGGACTAGGTCAGATACGCAGTATTTT. The encoded protein is CASRKRVSGTRSDTQYF.

The V call is TRBV12-2, the J call TRBJ2-7; whether TRBD1, the table's D call, matches the DNA was not checked. TRBV12-2 is a pseudogene segment. The CDR3 sequence is 14 residues long. CDR3 nucleotide sequence: TGTGCAAGTCGCGCCGGGACAGGATCCTACGAGCAGTACTTC. Amino acid sequence: CASRAGTGSYEQYF.

This clone was seen a few times. The rearrangement links TRBV11-1 to TRBJ2-7; D perhaps matches TRBD2 (6 bases). The V end was cut by 5 bases, the J end by 3 bases, with 11 bases between. The CDR3 spans 13 residues. Germline V gene data show CDR1 as SGHAT and CDR2 as FQDESV (reference sequence). The CDR3 reads CASSLAGYYEQYF. The CDR3 DNA reads as TGTGCCAGCAGCCTTGCGGGGTACTACGAGCAGTACTTC.

This clone was seen just once. This chain uses TRBV7-2 with TRBJ2-3; weak D call: TRBD2 (6 bases). The CDR3 has 16 residues. Germline V gene lookup returns CDR1 SGHTA and CDR2 FQGNSA. V was clipped by 5 bases and J by 10 bases, with 25 bases between them. CDR3 DNA: TGTGCCAGCAGCGGGCGCGCGGGACCTCCAGCCCTCTCGCAGTATTTT. This gives the protein CASSGRAGPPALSQYF. Using reference TRBV7-2 and TRBJ2-3 for the parts outside the CDR3, the full variable domain is GAGVSQSPSNKVTEKGKDVELRCDPISGHTALYWYRQSLGQGLEFLIYFQGNSAPDKSGLPSDRFSAERTGGSVSTLTIQRTQQEDSAVYLCASSGRAGPPALSQYFGPGTRLTVL.

The chain employs TRBV6-5 and TRBJ1-6; 7 bases fit TRBD1. Trimming cost V 6 bases and J 14 bases; bases outside gene matches: 16. The CDR3 loop spans 15 amino acids. Germline lookup yields CDR1 MNHEY and CDR2 SVGAGI. As DNA, the CDR3 is TGTGCCAGCAGGCGATCGGGACAGCGTTCTTCCACCCTCCACTTT. Amino acid sequence: CASRRSGQRSSTLHF.

The chain links TRBV6-5 to TRBJ1-2; D may be TRBD1 (5 bases). The CDR3 consists of 12 residues. In germline, CDR1 is MNHEY, CDR2 SVGAGI. Trimming shortened V by 6 bases and J by 6 bases, and 11 bases separated the two germline ends. This CDR3 is CASSNRGDGYTF. As DNA, the CDR3 is TGTGCCAGCAGCAACCGGGGGGATGGCTACACCTTC.

This chain uses TRBV5-6 with TRBJ1-1; D is perhaps TRBD1 (6 bases). V was trimmed by 2 bases and J by 0 bases, leaving 14 bases between them. CDR1 is SGHDT, CDR2 YYEEEE, per germline. The CDR3 consists of 16 residues. CDR3 region: CASSFMLTGLNTEAFF. The DNA of the CDR3 is TGTGCCAGCAGCTTCATGTTGACAGGCCTGAACACTGAAGCTTTCTTT.

This chain uses TRBV9 with TRBJ1-1; 8 bases line up with TRBD1. V trimming: 0 bases; J trimming: 3 bases; junction bases outside the gene matches: 4. CDR1 and CDR2 from the germline V gene are SGDLS and YYNGEE. The CDR3 is made up of 15 amino acids. The CDR3 here is CASSVGGQVDTEAFF. In DNA, the CDR3 is TGTGCCAGCAGCGTAGGGGGACAGGTGGACACTGAAGCTTTCTTT.

The chain recombines TRBV7-2 with TRBJ2-1, with 7 bases fitting TRBD2. The CDR3 extends over 16 amino acids. Germline V gene lookup returns CDR1 SGHTA and CDR2 FQGNSA. The junction had 4 bases not matched to a gene; V was cut back by 2 bases and J by 0 bases. CDR3 DNA: TGTGCCAGCAGCTTAATGCTAGCGGCCTCCTACAATGAGCAGTTCTTC. It encodes CASSLMLAASYNEQFF.

This clone was seen a handful of times. The J gene is TRBJ2-7, the V gene TRBV4-3, with 12 bases matching TRBD2. The V and J ends lost 0 bases and 6 bases, in that order; junction bases with no gene match: 6. This CDR3 has 16 residues. CDR1 is LGHNA and CDR2 is YSLEER in the germline V gene. The CDR3 reads CASSQETSGSIGEQYF. The CDR3 bases are TGCGCCAGCAGCCAAGAGACTAGCGGGAGCATCGGCGAGCAGTACTTC.

The chain has TRBV27 and TRBJ1-2; D unclear. V was pared by 2 bases and J by 7 bases, with 11 bases between. Germline loops: CDR1 MNHEY, CDR2 SMNVEV (reference sequence). The length of the CDR3 is 13 residues. The CDR3 sequence is CASSLKAGGGYTF. For the CDR3, the DNA is TGTGCCAGCAGTTTAAAAGCCGGAGGTGGCTACACCTTC.

This chain links TRBV18 with TRBJ2-7; D possibly corresponds to TRBD2 (5 bases). V was cut by 2 bases and J by 5 bases, with 13 bases left in between. The CDR3 length is 14 residues. Germline CDR1 KGHSH, CDR2 LQKENI. CDR3 residues: CASSPESGRHEQYF. CDR3 DNA: TGTGCCAGCTCACCAGAAAGCGGTCGCCACGAGCAGTACTTC.

This clone was seen a handful of times. The chain is built from TRBV19 and TRBJ1-2; unclear D gene. The CDR3 is made up of 14 amino acids. Germline CDR1 is LNHDA and CDR2 is SQIVND (reference sequence). Trimming left V 3 bases short and J 4 bases short, with 12 bases between. CDR3 in amino acids: CASSIGGRVYGYTF. CDR3 bases: TGTGCCAGTAGTATCGGAGGTCGGGTCTATGGCTACACCTTC.

This chain joins TRBV6-1 and TRBJ1-2; 9 bases map to TRBD1. Germline CDR1 MNHNS, CDR2 SASEGT. This CDR3 region has 15 residues. V lost 4 bases, J lost 7 bases, and 10 bases stayed unmatched. The CDR3 DNA reads TGTGCCAGCAGTGGTCGACAGGGGGTGATGTCTGGCTACACCTTC. Protein: CASSGRQGVMSGYTF.

This chain uses TRBV4-1 with TRBJ2-7, with 10 bases identical to TRBD2. V lost 1 base and J lost 4; bases outside the gene matches: 10. The CDR3 length is 17 residues. Germline CDR1 MGHRA, CDR2 YSYEKL. This CDR3 reads CASSQGVDSGGTYEQYF. The CDR3, as DNA: TGCGCCAGCAGCCAAGGGGTCGATAGCGGGGGGACTTACGAGCAGTACTTC.

V and J are TRBV6-5 and TRBJ2-7; 10 bases map to TRBD1. The CDR3 is made up of 13 amino acids. Germline V CDR1 and CDR2: MNHEY, SVGAGI. V trimming: 10 bases; J trimming: 6 bases; junction bases outside the gene matches: 9. CDR3 bases: TGTGCCACCCGACAGGGGGCAGGAGGCGAGCAGTACTTC. It specifies CATRQGAGGEQYF.

CDR3 residues: CASSFRRDRAEFGYEQYF. CDR3 nucleotides: TGTGCCAGCAGCTTCCGTCGAGACAGGGCTGAATTCGGCTACGAGCAGTACTTC. The chain has TRBV11-2 and TRBJ2-7; TRBD1 aligns across 7 bases. CDR1 and CDR2 from the germline V gene are SGHAT and FQNNGV. V was clipped by 3 bases and J by 3 bases; unmatched bases: 17. This CDR3 has 18 amino acids.

The chain is built from TRBV28 and TRBJ2-7; 7 bases map to TRBD2. CDR1 is MDHEN and CDR2 is SYDVKM in the germline V gene. V gave up 3 bases and J gave up 1 base; unmatched junction bases: 6. CDR3 length: 15 residues. The CDR3 DNA reads as TGTGCCAGCAGTTTTGGGGGGACTACTTCCTACGAGCAGTACTTC. Its translation: CASSFGGTTSYEQYF.

This rearrangement joins TRBV7-3 to TRBJ1-2; no reliable D call. Germline CDR1 and CDR2: SGHTA and FQGTGA. V shed 0 bases and J shed 4 bases, with 9 bases lying between them. The CDR3 runs to 14 residues. CDR3 nucleotide sequence: TGTGCCAGCAGCTTAACGGCTCGGGGCTATGGCTACACCTTC. Amino acids: CASSLTARGYGYTF.

This clone was observed a single time. V usage is TRBV5-1 and J usage is TRBJ2-2, with TRBD1 matching 8 bases. The CDR3 is 15 amino acids. Trimming removed 5 bases from V and 1 base from J; junction bases left unmatched: 4. Germline loops: CDR1 SGHRS, CDR2 YFSETQ. CDR3 residues: CASRGTGLNTGELFF. The CDR3 nucleotides are TGCGCCAGCAGAGGGACAGGCCTGAACACCGGGGAGCTGTTTTTT.

The chain is built from TRBV11-2 and TRBJ2-7, with 9 bases fitting TRBD1. Unmatched junction bases numbered 6, after V lost 4 bases and J lost 5 bases. CDR1 and CDR2 (germline): SGHAT, FQNNGV. The CDR3 extends over 14 amino acids. Here the CDR3 reads CASSWGTGRNEQYF. CDR3 nucleotide sequence: TGTGCCAGCAGCTGGGGGACAGGGAGGAACGAGCAGTACTTC.